This TCR beta chain was sequenced for a study of graft-versus-host responses after intestinal transplantation. Turning to the study itself: Recipients underwent multivisceral, liver-intestinal, or isolated intestinal transplants. Study results and limitations: GvH clones turned up in recipient marrow; some had shown up first in ileum or blood.

Looked up from germline, CDR1 is GTSNPN and CDR2 is SVGIG (reference sequence). CDR3 length: 13 amino acids. The ends were cut back, 3 bases at V and 7 bases at J, with 10 bases in the middle. Sequencing was performed with immunoSEQ multiplex PCR; in TCRdb, only in-frame clones are kept and a portion is missing. The sample includes more than 95,000 clones, roughly 87% of them seen just once. In the case of this clone: The antigen remains unidentified.

Material: unstimulated CD4+ T cells sorted from spleen or lymph node cells, obtained before intestinal transplant. The chain recombines TRBV30 with TRBJ1-6; no reliable D call. The clonotype originates from a human donor who received an intestinal transplant. The CDR3 is CAWRTAGNSPLHF. The CDR3 nucleotides read TGTGCCTGGAGGACGGCGGGCAATTCACCCCTCCACTTT.